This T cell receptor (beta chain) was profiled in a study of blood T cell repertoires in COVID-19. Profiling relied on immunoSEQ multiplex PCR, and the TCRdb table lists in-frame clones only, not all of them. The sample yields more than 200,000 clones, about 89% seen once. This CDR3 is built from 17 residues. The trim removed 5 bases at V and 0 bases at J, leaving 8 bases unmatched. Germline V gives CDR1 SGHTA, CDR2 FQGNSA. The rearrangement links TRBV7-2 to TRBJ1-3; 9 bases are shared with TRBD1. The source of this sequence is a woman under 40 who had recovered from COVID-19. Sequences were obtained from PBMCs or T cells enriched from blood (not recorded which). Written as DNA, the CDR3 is TGTGCCAGCAGCCCCATGGGACAGGGCAACTCTGGAAACACCATATATTTT. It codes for CASSPMGQGNSGNTIYF. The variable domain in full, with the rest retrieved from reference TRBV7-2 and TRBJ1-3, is GAGVSQSPSNKVTEKGKDVELRCDPISGHTALYWYRQSLGQGLEFLIYFQGNSAPDKSGLPSDRFSAERTGGSVSTLTIQRTQQEDSAVYLCASSPMGQGNSGNTIYFGEGSWLTVV.